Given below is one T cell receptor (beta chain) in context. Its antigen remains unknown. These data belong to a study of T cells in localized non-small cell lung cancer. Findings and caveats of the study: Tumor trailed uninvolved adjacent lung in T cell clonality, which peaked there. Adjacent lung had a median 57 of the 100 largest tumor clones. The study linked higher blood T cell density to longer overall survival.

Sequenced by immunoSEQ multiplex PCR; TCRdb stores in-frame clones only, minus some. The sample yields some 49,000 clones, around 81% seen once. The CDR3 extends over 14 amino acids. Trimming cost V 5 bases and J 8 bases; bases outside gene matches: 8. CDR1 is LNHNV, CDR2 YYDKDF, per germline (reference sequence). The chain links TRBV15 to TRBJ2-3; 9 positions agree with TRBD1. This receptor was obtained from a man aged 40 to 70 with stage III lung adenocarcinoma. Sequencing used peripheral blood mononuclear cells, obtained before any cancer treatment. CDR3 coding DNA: TGTGCCACCAGCCGGACAGGGGATGTTGGTACGCAGTATTTT. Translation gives CATSRTGDVGTQYF.